This entry concerns a single T cell receptor (beta chain). The CDR3 contains 16 residues. V was clipped by 5 bases and J by 4 bases; unmatched bases: 12. Germline V lookup: CDR1 MNHEY, CDR2 SMNVEV (reference sequence). Assay used: immunoSEQ multiplex PCR; TCRdb lists only in-frame clones, some missing. The table lists roughly 140,000 clones, about 93% of them singletons. The data belong to a study of T cell responses to AZD1222 COVID-19 vaccine. The sample consisted of peripheral blood, taken 28 days after the second AZD1222 dose. The V and J genes are TRBV27 and TRBJ2-7; 9 bases line up with TRBD2. This clonotype originated in an adult who received the AZD1222 COVID-19 vaccine. The CDR3 region is CASSILGGRAEYEQYF. The CDR3 nucleotides read TGTGCCAGCAGTATACTAGGCGGGAGGGCCGAGTACGAGCAGTACTTC.